The rows below give T cell receptor beta chains drawn from one sample of a study of human T cells and chemical hapten exposure. One entry per CDR3 protein results from TCRdb running MiXCR on the RACE reads. The table includes roughly 250,000 distinct CDR3 sequences, 7% to 10% detected once. This specimen was whole blood, taken in connection with sensitization to the hapten diphenylcyclopropenone (DPC). The receptors were sampled from a woman between 40 and 50 years old with alopecia areata. Some clones in this sample may be carry-over from other donors' samples. CDR3s include the opening cysteine and the closing phenylalanine or tryptophan. Fields, in order: D gene, V gene, CDR3 length, clone size, J gene, CDR3 protein, CDR3 DNA. A D gene is named only where the DNA matches it firmly. Part of the rows lack a size; the others show once, few, many or a class for expanded clones.

TRBD1	TRBV2	14	-	TRBJ1-2	CASRDRTGNYGYTF	TGTGCCAGCAGGGACAGGACTGGGAACTATGGCTACACCTTC
TRBD2	TRBV20-1	14	many	TRBJ2-2	CSARDSGRTGELFF	TGCAGTGCTAGGGATAGCGGGAGGACCGGGGAGCTGTTTTTT
-	TRBV12-3/TRBV12-4	13	few	TRBJ1-1	CASLLMGALQAFF	TGTGCCAGCCTTTTAATGGGGGCCTTGCAAGCTTTCTTT
TRBD2	TRBV27	13	-	TRBJ2-7	CASSSVAGYEQYF	TGTGCCAGCAGTTCTGTAGCGGGATACGAGCAGTACTTC
-	TRBV6-2/TRBV6-3	13	many	TRBJ1-2	CASTWTGNYGYTF	TGTGCCAGCACTTGGACGGGAAACTATGGCTACACCTTC
TRBD1	TRBV6-4	16	few	TRBJ2-3	CASSKTGDLLTDTQYF	TGTGCCAGCAGTAAGACAGGGGATCTACTCACAGATACGCAGTATTTT
-	TRBV25-1	13	few	TRBJ1-5	CASSEIGDQPQHF	TGTGCCAGCAGTGAAATAGGGGATCAGCCCCAGCATTTT
-	TRBV20-1	14	-	TRBJ2-5	CSASGGIRRKTQYF	TGCAGTGCTAGCGGCGGGATCCGACGAAAGACCCAGTACTTC
-	TRBV7-9	12	-	TRBJ1-3	CASSLRGNTIYF	TGTGCCAGCAGCTTAAGGGGAAACACCATATATTTT
TRBD1	TRBV27	15	few	TRBJ2-3	CASSPTGGSTDTQYF	TGTGCCAGCAGTCCGACAGGGGGGAGCACAGATACGCAGTATTTT
-	TRBV12-3/TRBV12-4	11	-	TRBJ2-1	CASGFGGNVVF	TGTGCCAGCGGTTTTGGAGGAAATGTGGTCTTC
-	TRBV7-3	14	-	TRBJ2-5	CASSLIGGLETQYF	TGTGCCAGCAGCTTAATTGGGGGGCTGGAGACCCAGTACTTC
-	TRBV19	15	-	TRBJ2-3	CASSMPGGDTDTQYF	TGTGCCAGTAGTATGCCGGGCGGCGACACAGATACGCAGTATTTT
TRBD2	TRBV6-7	15	few	TRBJ2-1	CASPLTSERFNEQFF	TGTGCCAGCCCATTGACTAGCGAGAGATTCAATGAGCAGTTCTTC
TRBD2	TRBV2	18	many	TRBJ2-1	CASSLRTSGRSADNEQFF	TGTGCCAGCAGCTTGAGGACTAGCGGGCGAAGCGCCGACAATGAGCAGTTCTTC